The present TCR beta chain was sequenced within a study of cytomegalovirus exposure and HLA in healthy donors. Study-level points and caveats: Most sequenced TCRs were rare (though some public TCRs occurred in many donors). The finding came from a later analysis; first-cohort TCR clusters tended to co-occur in the roughly 120 validation repertoires. Among TCR beta chains, those listed as cytomegalovirus-associated numbered under 200. Cytomegalovirus status was reportedly diagnosed by the classifier with high sensitivity and specificity.

Sequencing used immunoSEQ multiplex PCR; TCRdb keeps in-frame clones, though not all of them. The sample records some 170,000 clones, 84% being singletons. Comment on this clone: Its specificity is unknown.

Sequencing was performed on PBMCs. The TCR was taken from a man aged 25 to 40 in good health and CMV-seropositive.

CDR3 loop: CSVQDSGYSEAFF. Here the CDR3 DNA reads TGCAGCGTGCAAGATTCAGGGTATTCTGAAGCTTTCTTT. The rearrangement links TRBV29-1 to TRBJ1-1; tentatively, D is TRBD1 (5 bases). Germline V gives CDR1 SQVTM, CDR2 ANQGSEA. Trimming shortened V by 6 bases and J by 6 bases, and 17 bases separated the two germline ends. The CDR3 covers 13 residues.